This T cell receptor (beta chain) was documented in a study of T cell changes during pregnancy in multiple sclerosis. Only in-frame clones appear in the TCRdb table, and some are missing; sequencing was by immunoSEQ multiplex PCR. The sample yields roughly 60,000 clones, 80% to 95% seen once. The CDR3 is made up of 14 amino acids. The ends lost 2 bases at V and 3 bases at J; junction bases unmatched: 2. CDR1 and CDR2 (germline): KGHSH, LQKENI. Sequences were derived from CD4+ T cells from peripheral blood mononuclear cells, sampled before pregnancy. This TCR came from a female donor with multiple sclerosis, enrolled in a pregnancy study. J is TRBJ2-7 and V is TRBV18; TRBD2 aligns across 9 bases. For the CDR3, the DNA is TGTGCCAGCTCACCAGCTAGCGGGAACTACGAGCAGTACTTC. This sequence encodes CASSPASGNYEQYF.